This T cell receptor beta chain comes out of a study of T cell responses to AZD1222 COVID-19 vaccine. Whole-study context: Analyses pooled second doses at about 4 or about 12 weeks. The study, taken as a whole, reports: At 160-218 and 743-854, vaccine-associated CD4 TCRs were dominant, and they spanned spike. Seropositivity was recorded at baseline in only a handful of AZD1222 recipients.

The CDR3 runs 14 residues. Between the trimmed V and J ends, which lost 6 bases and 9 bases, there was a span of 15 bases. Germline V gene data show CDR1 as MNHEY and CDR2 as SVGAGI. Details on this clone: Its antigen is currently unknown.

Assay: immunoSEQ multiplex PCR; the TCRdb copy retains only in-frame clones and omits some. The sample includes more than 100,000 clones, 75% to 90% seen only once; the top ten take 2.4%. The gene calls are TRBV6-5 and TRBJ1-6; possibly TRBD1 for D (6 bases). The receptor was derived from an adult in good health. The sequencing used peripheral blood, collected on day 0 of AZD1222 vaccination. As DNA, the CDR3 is TGTGCCAGCAGGGGCTGGGGGGGGCCTTCACCCCTCCACTTT. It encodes CASRGWGGPSPLHF.